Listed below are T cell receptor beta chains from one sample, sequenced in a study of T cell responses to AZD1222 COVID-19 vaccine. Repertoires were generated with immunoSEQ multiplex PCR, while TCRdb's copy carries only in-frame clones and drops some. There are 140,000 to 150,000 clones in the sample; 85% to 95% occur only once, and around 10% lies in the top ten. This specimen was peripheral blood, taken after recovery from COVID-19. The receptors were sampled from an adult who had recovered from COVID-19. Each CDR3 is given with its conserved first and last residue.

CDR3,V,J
CAWSVDRPNEQYF,TRBV30,TRBJ2-7
CASRTPATGDGYTF,TRBV28,TRBJ1-2
CSVGPGGPKKGVYGYTF,TRBV29-1,TRBJ1-2
CATSDSLDGYEQYF,TRBV24-1,TRBJ2-7
CASSITSYEQYF,TRBV2,TRBJ2-7
CGLSGADTQYF,TRBV2,TRBJ2-3
CAWSRGLEGSTDTQYF,TRBV30,TRBJ2-3
CASSLDRGEQYF,TRBV28,TRBJ2-7
CSATGWEGAFF,TRBV20-1,TRBJ1-1
CASSGDNFYEQYF,TRBV2,TRBJ2-7
CAQGRGPTDTQYF,TRBV19,TRBJ2-3